Shown below are 15 T cell receptor beta chains from a single sample sequenced in a study of cytomegalovirus exposure and HLA in healthy donors. The study ran its PCR with 60 Vbeta and 13 Jbeta primers. Profiling relied on immunoSEQ multiplex PCR, and the TCRdb table lists in-frame clones only, not all of them. The sample shows under 90,000 clones, 70% of them seen only once. Sequenced material: PBMCs. The receptors derive from a woman aged 50 to 65 in good health and CMV-seropositive.

This clone turned up a few times. The V gene is TRBV5-1, the J gene TRBJ2-5; 9 bases agree with TRBD1. Germline V lookup: CDR1 SGHRS, CDR2 YFSETQ. This CDR3 region has 17 residues. Trimming at V came to 2 bases and at J to 2 bases, leaving 10 bases not matched to a gene. The chain's CDR3 is CASSLNPTGGAQETQYF. CDR3 nucleotides: TGCGCCAGCAGCTTAAACCCGACAGGGGGGGCGCAAGAGACCCAGTACTTC.

V usage is TRBV7-2 and J usage is TRBJ2-2; 9 positions match TRBD1. V gave up 5 bases and J gave up 6 bases; unmatched junction bases: 7. The CDR3 contains 15 residues. The germline gives CDR1 SGHTA, CDR2 FQGNSA. CDR3 sequence (DNA): TGTGCCAGCAGCCTAAGACAGGGGGTATCCGGGGAGCTGTTTTTT. It yields the protein CASSLRQGVSGELFF.

The rearrangement joins TRBV7-2 to TRBJ1-2, with a tentative D call TRBD1 (6 bases). Trimming removed 3 bases at V and 2 bases at J, with 13 bases between. This CDR3 contains 15 residues. Germline assignment: CDR1 SGHTA and CDR2 FQGNSA. The CDR3 is CASSFYKTGNYGYTF. The CDR3 DNA is TGTGCCAGCAGCTTCTACAAGACAGGCAACTATGGCTACACCTTC.

The chain employs TRBV11-3 and TRBJ2-5; maybe TRBD2 (5 bases). The CDR3 spans 15 residues. Germline CDR1 reads SGHNT; CDR2 reads YENEEA. V was shortened by 1 base and J by 1 base, with 10 bases between the two germline ends. The CDR3 region is CASSLGGGSQETQYF. CDR3 bases: TGTGCCAGCAGCTTAGGCGGAGGCAGCCAAGAGACCCAGTACTTC.

J is TRBJ1-1 and V is TRBV4-3; D is unclear. V lost 1 base and J lost 8, with 8 bases in between. Germline CDR1 reads LGHNA; CDR2 reads YSLEER. The CDR3 extends over 12 amino acids. The CDR3 sequence: CASSQGAGEAFF. CDR3 nucleotide sequence: TGCGCCAGCAGCCAAGGGGCAGGAGAAGCTTTCTTT.

V and J are TRBV5-1 and TRBJ2-7; perhaps TRBD2 as D (6 bases). The V gene lost 7 bases and the J gene lost 1 base, with 15 bases spanning the gap. Germline CDR1 reads SGHRS; CDR2 reads YFSETQ. The CDR3 contains 14 residues. The CDR3 nucleotides are TGCGCCAGCGGTTCCGGGACTCCTTCCTACGAGCAGTACTTC. Translation: CASGSGTPSYEQYF.

The V gene is TRBV4-1, the J gene TRBJ1-6; TRBD1 matches at 8 bases. V was pared by 0 bases and J by 5 bases, with 12 bases of the junction left unmatched. Germline-derived CDR1 and CDR2 are MGHRA and YSYEKL. This CDR3 spans 19 amino acids. The CDR3 is CASSQDTLGQTGDNSPLHF. CDR3 nucleotides: TGCGCCAGCAGCCAAGATACGTTGGGGCAGACAGGGGATAATTCACCCCTCCACTTT.

The chain joins TRBV5-1 to TRBJ2-1; no clear D gene. The CDR3 has 14 amino acids. The germline V gene has CDR1 SGHRS and CDR2 YFSETQ. V lost 0 bases to trimming and J lost 6 bases, with 10 bases between them. The chain's CDR3 is CASSLVGTGNEQFF. CDR3 nucleotides: TGCGCCAGCAGCTTGGTGGGTACGGGCAATGAGCAGTTCTTC.

The chain combines TRBV7-9 with TRBJ2-5, with D uncertain. Trimming removed 7 bases from V and 5 bases from J, with 8 bases in between. Looked up from germline, CDR1 is SEHNR and CDR2 is FQNEAQ (reference sequence). CDR3 size: 11 residues. CDR3 loop: CASTPMETQYF. As DNA, the CDR3 is TGTGCCAGCACCCCTATGGAGACCCAGTACTTC.

The V gene is TRBV28, the J gene TRBJ1-3; D unclear. Germline assignment: CDR1 MDHEN and CDR2 SYDVKM. V lost 4 bases and J 0 bases, leaving 10 bases between the germline ends. There are 15 residues in the CDR3. This chain's CDR3 is CASSSRLVSGNTIYF. The DNA of the CDR3 is TGTGCCAGCAGTTCTCGGTTAGTCTCTGGAAACACCATATATTTT.

The chain carries TRBV6-6 and TRBJ1-2, with 7 nucleotides matching TRBD1. CDR3 length: 14 residues. Germline CDR1 is MNHNY and CDR2 is SVGAGI (reference sequence). J gave up 7 bases and V 2 bases, and 7 bases lay outside the gene matches. This CDR3 reads CASSYPGQAPGYTF. CDR3 sequence (DNA): TGTGCCAGCAGTTACCCCGGACAGGCGCCTGGCTACACCTTC.

This clone was recorded a few times. The V and J genes are TRBV5-6 and TRBJ2-3, with TRBD2 identical over 10 bases. The trim removed 1 base at V and 6 bases at J, leaving 8 bases unmatched. The CDR3 has 16 residues. Looked up from germline, CDR1 is SGHDT and CDR2 is YYEEEE. Here the CDR3 reads CASSLYGLAAWDTQYF. Here the CDR3 DNA reads TGTGCCAGCAGCTTGTACGGACTAGCGGCTTGGGATACGCAGTATTTT. The entire variable domain, with the rest obtained from reference TRBV5-6 and TRBJ2-3, is as follows: DAGVTQSPTHLIKTRGQQVTLRCSPKSGHDTVSWYQQALGQGPQFIFQYYEEEERQRGNFPDRFSGHQFPNYSSELNVNALLLGDSALYLCASSLYGLAAWDTQYFGPGTRLTVL.

The chain uses TRBV6-5 and TRBJ2-7; weak D call: TRBD1 (6 bases). Germline CDR1 and CDR2: MNHEY and SVGAGI. The CDR3 is 12 amino acids. Trimming took off 5 bases at V and 5 bases at J, with 10 bases between the two ends. The CDR3 DNA reads as TGTGCCAGCAGTATACAGGGTAACGAGCAGTACTTC. Protein product: CASSIQGNEQYF.

J is TRBJ2-2 and V is TRBV7-6; perhaps TRBD2 as D (6 bases). Germline CDR1 reads SGHVS; CDR2 reads FNYEAQ. The V gene lost 5 bases and the J gene lost 5 bases, with 24 bases spanning the gap. CDR3 length equals 18 residues. The CDR3 DNA sequence: TGTGCCAGCAGCCCCGGTACGGCTAGCTTACGGGGGACCGGGGAGCTGTTTTTT. Its translation is CASSPGTASLRGTGELFF.

This rearrangement joins TRBV28 to TRBJ1-2, with unresolved D. The CDR3 is 12 residues long. V lost 2 bases, J lost 5 bases, and 6 bases lay in between. Germline lookup yields CDR1 MDHEN and CDR2 SYDVKM. CDR3 region: CASSLGPYGYTF. The DNA of the CDR3 is TGTGCCAGCAGTTTAGGCCCGTATGGCTACACCTTC.